The entry below gives a single TCR beta chain sequence along with its context. What it binds is not known. From germline, CDR1 is SGHTA and CDR2 FQGNSA. V was cut by 1 base and J by 7 bases, with 10 bases left in between. This CDR3 spans 13 amino acids. PCR employed 60 Vbeta and 13 Jbeta primers. Generated by immunoSEQ multiplex PCR, the TCRdb table keeps only in-frame clones and is missing some. The sample contains about 140,000 clones, less than 90% of which appear only once. This entry belongs to a study of cytomegalovirus exposure and HLA in healthy donors. General study points: A later analysis revealed that TCR association rates differed between HLA loci, peaking at DRB1 and bottoming out at HLA-C.

The receptor's source is a man in his forties in good health and CMV-seronegative. J is TRBJ2-5 and V is TRBV7-2, with D possibly matching TRBD1 (8 bases). What was sequenced was PBMCs. CDR3 sequence reads: CASSLDRGGTQYF. CDR3 nucleotides: TGTGCCAGCAGCTTAGACAGGGGGGGGACCCAGTACTTC.